This paragraph reports one TCR beta chain. Its antigen remains unknown. The repertoire was sequenced with immunoSEQ multiplex PCR; TCRdb's copy has only in-frame clones and lacks some. The top ten hold 2.6% of the sample, which has hundreds of thousands of clones, more than 75% seen once. The data were obtained in a study of cytomegalovirus exposure and HLA in healthy donors. Study-level findings and limits: In the 120 or so validation repertoires, about 94% of cluster scores exceeded 0, per a later analysis. A list of 150 to 200 TCR beta chains associated with cytomegalovirus was given.

V was pared by 4 bases and J by 2 bases, with 2 bases of the junction left unmatched. Germline values: CDR1 MGHRA, CDR2 YSYEKL. The CDR3 runs 15 residues. The sequencing input was PBMCs. This clonotype was obtained from a young man in good health and CMV-seronegative. The chain uses TRBV4-1 and TRBJ2-3; 11 nucleotides line up with TRBD2. CDR3 sequence (DNA): TGCGCCAGCAGCCTTAGCGGGGGGGACACAGATACGCAGTATTTT. It is translated as CASSLSGGDTDTQYF.